This T cell receptor beta chain was documented in a study of Ad26.COV2.S vaccination and SARS-CoV-2 variants (TCRdb year 2021). Regarding the complete study: Vaccine-arm donors came from COV1001, a multicentre, randomized, double-blind, placebo-controlled phase I-IIa trial of Ad26.COV2.S in healthy adults. Ad26.COV2.S was administered intramuscularly at a dose of 5x10^10 or 1x10^11 viral particles, either as one shot or as two shots given 56 days apart. TCRbeta repertoire sequencing served as the tool for gauging how specific and how broad the SARS-CoV-2-reactive T cell receptors were following Ad26.COV2.S vaccination. The TCR-sequenced set comprised approximately 32 samples: roughly 19 Ad26.COV2.S vaccine recipients, 5 placebo recipients and 8 SARS-CoV-2 convalescent individuals. Trial participants were randomized into five groups of five: low-dose or high-dose Ad26.COV2.S given once or twice, or placebo on both occasions. Investigators did not know the trial group allocation while performing experiments and assessing outcomes. Broader findings and caveats from the paper: The study was not powered to compare responses between vaccine doses or regimens. After vaccination, spike-specific CD8+ and CD4+ T cell responses were reported to show substantial breadth. Compared with placebo recipients, Ad26.COV2.S recipients showed higher spike-specific TCR breadth (P = 0.0014). The authors noted that the TCR breadth and depth analyses may have underestimated total T cell responses. Vaccine and placebo recipients had similar non-spike TCR breadth, a finding consistent with the vaccine containing only spike.

The immunoSEQ Assay was the method used to sequence TCRbeta CDR3 regions. After extraction, genomic DNA underwent amplification by bias-controlled multiplex PCR, followed by high-throughput sequencing. The original pipeline was this. Collapsing and filtering of sequences were performed to quantify the absolute abundance of each unique TCRbeta CDR3 region. Usable DNA was measured by amplifying reference genes present in all nucleated cells, and TCRbeta template counts were normalized to that usable DNA to estimate T cell fraction. Repertoire TCRs were annotated as SARS-CoV-2-specific by exact matching of V gene, CDR3 amino acid sequence and J gene to a known reactive TCR set. MIRA supplied the reference SARS-CoV-2 TCR set, which was filtered for enrichment in COVID-19-positive ImmuneCODE repertoires so that public or cross-reactive TCRs were removed. Using the MIRA antigens, annotated TCRs were further analysed by specific ORF or by position within an ORF. Breadth was defined as the number of annotated unique rearrangements divided by the total number of unique productive rearrangements, and depth was defined as the summed frequency of the annotated unique rearrangements. Group comparisons of TCR breadth used two-sided Wilcoxon rank-sum tests. The table comes from immuneACCESS by way of TCRdb, which keeps in-frame sequences with V and J called. Part of the clones is missing from these tables; in studies checked, under half for an unresolved V gene and the rest for unknown reasons. V, J and clone size derive from that table, while D and trimming were established from the DNA sequence. The sample table shows some 390,000 clones, and 88% are seen once. Of the sample, more than 3% falls within the top ten clones.

In the case of this clone: Its cognate antigen has yet to be identified. No base-level quality is on record; no much larger clone is a single base apart.

What the treatment or condition label conveys for this sample: some 19 received Ad26.COV2.S at low or high dose, single or two shots; about 5 received placebo; per-sample allocation not given. For vaccine and placebo recipients, the sequenced repertoires came from samples collected on day 63 after the first injection. Cohort 1b enrolled some 25 adults aged 18-55 years at a single site in Boston, USA, between 29 July and 7 August 2020. As a vaccine, Ad26.COV2.S was a replication-incompetent adenovirus type 26 vector that expressed a prefusion-stabilized SARS-CoV-2 spike protein derived from the original Wuhan strain. The germline V and J ends show losses of 2 bases and 6 bases respectively, and no gene match explains 3 bases of the junction. CDR1 and CDR2 are drawn from the germline V gene: SGHVS, FQNEAQ. There are 14 amino acids in the CDR3, from cysteine to phenylalanine inclusive. Kept here is only the CDR3 DNA, which spans 42 bases and is read in frame from base 1.

The rearrangement joined TRBV7-8 to TRBJ2-4, and 8 junctional nucleotides match TRBD1. The receptor was derived from a person between 18 and 65 years old who received the Ad26.COV2.S COVID-19 vaccine or a placebo. The sample in question was peripheral blood, obtained in a trial of Ad26.COV2.S vaccine versus placebo. The CDR3 protein sequence reads: CASSLPGGSNIQYF. The nucleotide sequence is TGTGCCAGCAGCTTACCAGGGGGCTCAAACATTCAGTACTTC.